Below are 13 T cell receptor beta chains sequenced from a single sample in a study of cytotoxic CD8 clonotypes in ibrutinib-treated CLL. The method was immunoSEQ multiplex PCR; TCRdb's version includes in-frame clones alone and lacks a portion of them. The sample contains some 300,000 clones, just under 80% of which appear only once. The sequencing used PBMCs, collected before ibrutinib treatment. These TCRs come from a human donor with chronic lymphocytic leukemia.

The chain combines TRBV27 with TRBJ2-2, with no clear D. Germline assignment: CDR1 MNHEY and CDR2 SMNVEV (reference sequence). The CDR3 consists of 14 residues. Trimming took 4 bases from V and 5 from J, leaving 11 bases between them. CDR3 sequence (DNA): TGTGCCAGCAGTTACACAGCCTCTACCGGGGAGCTGTTTTTT. This gives the protein CASSYTASTGELFF.

This clone was detected a few times. V and J are TRBV19 and TRBJ1-2; possibly TRBD1 for D (5 bases). The germline V gene encodes CDR1 LNHDA and CDR2 SQIVND (reference sequence). The CDR3 extends over 14 amino acids. The germline V and J ends were trimmed by 0 bases and 3 bases, with 8 bases remaining between them. CDR3 sequence: CASSIDGTYYGYTF. The DNA of the CDR3 is TGTGCCAGTAGTATAGATGGGACGTACTATGGCTACACCTTC.

This chain joins TRBV2 and TRBJ2-7, with 10 bases lining up with TRBD1. The CDR3 spans 14 residues. The V and J ends lost 7 bases and 4 bases, in that order; junction bases with no gene match: 7. CDR1 is SNHLY, CDR2 FYNNEI, per germline. The CDR3 sequence: CASTNRDRGYEQYF. The DNA for the CDR3 is TGTGCCAGCACCAACCGGGACAGGGGTTACGAGCAGTACTTC. Variable domain in full (rest from reference TRBV2 and TRBJ2-7): EPEVTQTPSHQVTQMGQEVILRCVPISNHLYFYWYRQILGQKVEFLVSFYNNEISEKSEIFDDQFSVERPDGSNFTLKIRSTKLEDSAMYFCASTNRDRGYEQYFGPGTRLTVT.

The chain carries TRBV28 and TRBJ1-2; D gene ambiguous. CDR1 and CDR2 (germline): MDHEN, SYDVKM. V was cut by 6 bases and J by 8 bases, with 7 bases left in between. This CDR3 has 10 amino acids. CDR3 amino acids: CASRRVGYTF. CDR3 coding DNA: TGTGCCAGCAGAAGAGTAGGCTACACCTTC.

This chain uses TRBV13 with TRBJ2-7; the match to TRBD1 covers 8 bases. V lost 5 bases and J lost 5; bases outside the gene matches: 11. The CDR3 sequence is 15 residues long. Germline CDR1 PRHDT, CDR2 FYEKMQ (reference sequence). Here the CDR3 DNA reads TGTGCCAGCAGCGAGCGGACAGGGCCGATCAACGAGCAGTACTTC. The encoded protein is CASSERTGPINEQYF.

This clone was observed a few times. The gene calls are TRBV2 and TRBJ2-7; 12 positions match TRBD2. Losses at the gene ends were 6 bases for V and 6 bases for J; bases not matched to a gene: 6. CDR3 size: 14 residues. Germline lookup yields CDR1 SNHLY and CDR2 FYNNEI. This chain's CDR3 is CASRPSGRAGEQYF. The CDR3 DNA reads as TGTGCCAGCAGACCTAGCGGGAGGGCCGGCGAGCAGTACTTC.

The rearrangement links TRBV4-3 to TRBJ2-3; unclear D gene. CDR3 length: 15 amino acids. CDR1 is LGHNA, CDR2 YSLEER, per germline. Trimming took 0 bases from V and 7 from J, leaving 14 bases between them. The CDR3 is CASSQDWYFQNTQYF. DNA of the CDR3: TGCGCCAGCAGCCAAGATTGGTACTTTCAAAATACGCAGTATTTT.

This clone came up a few times. The chain couples TRBV15 to TRBJ1-2; D is uncertain. The CDR3 length is 13 residues. CDR1 and CDR2 (germline): LNHNV, YYDKDF (reference sequence). V shed 1 base and J shed 7 bases, with 10 bases lying between them. The CDR3 loop reads CATSRGIRPGYTF. CDR3 DNA: TGTGCCACCAGCAGAGGGATCCGGCCTGGCTACACCTTC.

The chain joins TRBV5-6 to TRBJ1-5, with 7 bases that match TRBD1. J gave up 3 bases and V 2 bases, and 2 bases lay outside the gene matches. Germline CDR1 SGHDT, CDR2 YYEEEE. The CDR3 is made up of 14 amino acids. In nucleotides, the CDR3 is TGTGCCAGCAGCTTAGGGACAGACAATCAGCCCCAGCATTTT. Translating it yields CASSLGTDNQPQHF.

This clone showed up just a few times. The chain carries TRBV15 and TRBJ2-7; 7 bases match TRBD1. Per the germline V gene, CDR1 is LNHNV and CDR2 is YYDKDF (reference sequence). This CDR3 is 13 amino acids long. With 4 bases clipped from V and 3 bases from J, the junction kept 3 bases outside the gene matches. The CDR3, as DNA: TGTGCCACCAGCATCGACAGGGACTACGAGCAGTACTTC. Translation: CATSIDRDYEQYF.

V and J are TRBV6-6 and TRBJ2-7, with TRBD1 as a possible D gene (5 bases). Germline CDR1 and CDR2: MNHNY and SVGAGI (reference sequence). There are 14 residues in the CDR3. The ends were cut back, 2 bases at V and 6 bases at J, with 14 bases in the middle. The CDR3 sequence is CASSYLKGVGEQYF. The CDR3 DNA sequence: TGTGCCAGCAGTTACCTGAAAGGGGTTGGCGAGCAGTACTTC.

The gene calls are TRBV30 and TRBJ2-7; TRBD2 matches at 8 bases. CDR1 GTSNPN and CDR2 SVGIG come from the germline V gene (reference sequence). This CDR3 has 12 amino acids. J was trimmed by 5 bases and V by 3 bases; bases with no gene match: 3. Here the CDR3 DNA reads TGTGCCTGGAGAAGCGGGAGCGACGAGCAGTACTTC. This codes for CAWRSGSDEQYF.

The chain employs TRBV4-2 and TRBJ1-2, with a weak D call TRBD1 (6 bases). V lost 0 bases, J lost 5 bases, and 16 bases lay in between. Germline CDR1 LGHNA, CDR2 YNFKEQ. The CDR3 spans 16 residues. CDR3 sequence (DNA): TGTGCCAGCAGCCAAGAGGGGGTGGGCAGGGGATATGGCTACACCTTC. Its protein product is CASSQEGVGRGYGYTF.